The TCR beta chain under discussion was sequenced for a study of metastatic and nonmetastatic thyroid tumors. Study information: Repertoires from malignant and benign thyroid patients were compared across blood and tumor or nodule tissue.

TCRdb reanalyzed the PCR reads with MiXCR. The table records about 14,000 clones, 20% to 30% of them present only once. CDR3 length equals 14 residues. Germline CDR1 SGHTA, CDR2 FQGNSA. Trimming left V 3 bases short and J 9 bases short, with 14 bases between. The entire patient cohort was treatment-naive prior to thyroid surgery. The genes are TRBV7-2 and TRBJ2-2, with D tentatively TRBD1 or TRBD2 (5 bases each). Sequenced sample: blood. This TCR was sampled from a female donor with papillary thyroid cancer or a benign thyroid nodule (not recorded which). Some clones in this sample may be carry-over from other donors' samples. CDR3 in DNA: TGTGCCAGCAGCTTTAATGTGGGGACCAGGGAGCTGTTTTTT. As protein: CASSFNVGTRELFF. Combining the CDR3 with reference TRBV7-2 and TRBJ2-2 gives the whole variable domain GAGVSQSPSNKVTEKGKDVELRCDPISGHTALYWYRQSLGQGLEFLIYFQGNSAPDKSGLPSDRFSAERTGGSVSTLTIQRTQQEDSAVYLCASSFNVGTRELFFGEGSRLTVL.